The TCR beta chain described here comes from a study of cytomegalovirus exposure and HLA in healthy donors. Background on the study: A prior analysis found roughly 100 million unique TCR beta sequences from around 200 million T cells.

With 60 Vbeta and 13 Jbeta primers, the PCR was carried out. Profiled with immunoSEQ multiplex PCR; TCRdb holds only in-frame clones, not every one. This sample carries about 110,000 clones, over 60% of them seen once, and the ten largest clones take 2.5% to 3%. A single count supports this clone. Its antigen is unknown. General observations from the study: DRB1 had the most TCR associations and HLA-C the fewest, a later analysis found, with rates varying by HLA locus. The classifier reportedly diagnosed cytomegalovirus status with high specificity and sensitivity. A missense DCLRE1C variant was associated with V- and J-gene trimming of TCR beta chains in a later analysis, and an independent cohort replicated the association.

The CDR3 has 16 residues. Germline assignment: CDR1 SEHNR and CDR2 FQNEAQ (reference sequence). V lost 2 bases to trimming and J lost 7 bases; unmatched junction nucleotides: 10. V is TRBV7-9 and J is TRBJ1-3; TRBD1 matches 8 bases. Sequencing input: PBMCs. This sequence was found in a woman aged 18-30 years in good health and CMV-seropositive. The CDR3: CASSLIPGQDTNTIYF. The CDR3 DNA is TGTGCCAGCAGCTTAATACCGGGACAGGACACGAACACCATATATTTT.